This entry describes one T cell receptor (beta chain). What it binds is unknown. A junction end diverges from the germline sequence, so it may reflect a read error. The data were taken from a study of tumor-infiltrating lymphocytes in primary liver carcinoma. At the level of the study: Sample counts of productive TCRbeta reads spanned roughly 3.5 to 8 million; these counts were similar across tissue types. General study points: Lower overlap was observed for tumor-adjacent and tumor-blood pairs relative to tumor region pairs. Blood had a significantly lower top-250-clone fraction than tumors did (p = 0.039).

TCR beta cDNA was made from 450 to 600 ng total RNA with a constant-region primer. Three nested multiplex PCR rounds of slightly modified ARM-PCR generated TCR beta libraries. Each of the first two PCR rounds ran nine to ten cycles with TRBV1-TRBV30 forward and C-beta reverse primers. Via MiXCR, TCRdb re-called the multiplex PCR reads, giving one row per CDR3 protein. This table holds tens of thousands of distinct CDR3 sequences, over 65% found once. Co-extracted RNA and DNA came from around 20-30 mg of unsorted bulk tissue. The CDR3 spans 14 residues. The germline gives CDR1 SGHKS, CDR2 YYEKEE (reference sequence).

Sequencing used liver tumor tissue from sampling region 5. Specified subset: tumor region T5, tumor centre. V and J are TRBV5-5 and TRBJ2-7; no reliable D call. This clonotype was sampled from a man aged 35-49 years with primary liver carcinoma and hepatitis B virus infection. This CDR3 reads CTSSLERRIYEQYF. CDR3 sequence (DNA): TGTACCAGCAGCCTGGAACGACGGATTTACGAGCAGTACTTC. The full variable domain, its missing parts supplied by reference TRBV5-5 and TRBJ2-7, is DAGVTQSPTHLIKTRGQQVTLRCSPISGHKSVSWYQQVLGQGPQFIFQYYEKEERGRGNFPDRFSARQFPNYSSELNVNALLLGDSALYLCTSSLERRIYEQYFGPGTRLTVT.